A single sample is the source of the 12 T cell receptor beta chains below, sequenced in a study of T-cell reconstitution after alpha-beta-depleted transplantation in children. Unique molecular identifiers were incorporated when the TCRbeta library was constructed. Using its own MiXCR run on the PCR reads, TCRdb lists one record per CDR3 protein. The sample records about 76,000 distinct CDR3 sequences, over 12% being singletons. The specimen was PBMCs, mostly from graft donor cells, collected 180 days after TCRalphabeta/CD19-depleted stem cell transplant. The receptor source for this set is a male patient aged 2 to 9 who had a stem cell transplant for acute lymphoblastic leukemia, so the T cells may come from the graft donor.

This clonotype was counted a few times. The chain is built from TRBV6-2 or TRBV6-3 and TRBJ2-1, with a weak D call TRBD2 (7 bases). Between the trimmed V and J ends, which lost 7 bases and 10 bases, there was a span of 20 bases. Germline lookup yields CDR1 MNHEY and CDR2 SVGEGT. This CDR3 is 14 amino acids long. CDR3 residues: CASTLDSGTAEQFF. The CDR3 nucleotides are TGTGCCAGCACCTTGGACAGCGGGACGGCCGAGCAGTTCTTC.

This clonotype was seen at least ten times. The chain couples TRBV10-3 to TRBJ1-2, with D unresolved. From germline, CDR1 is ENHRY and CDR2 SYGVKD. Trimming took off 2 bases at V and 3 bases at J, with 4 bases between the two ends. CDR3 length equals 12 residues. The CDR3 region is CAISEADYGYTF. The CDR3 bases are TGTGCCATCAGTGAGGCCGACTATGGCTACACCTTC.

This clonotype was counted only a few times. The CDR3 here is CASSEAPLAGAYNEQFF. The DNA of the CDR3 is TGTGCCAGCAGCGAGGCCCCCCTAGCGGGGGCCTACAATGAGCAGTTCTTC. The rearrangement joins TRBV9 to TRBJ2-1; 10 bases line up with TRBD2. Germline-derived CDR1 and CDR2 are SGDLS and YYNGEE. The CDR3 consists of 17 residues. The V segment lost 3 bases and the J segment 2 bases; nucleotides outside the gene matches: 8.

This clonotype was counted a few times. The chain couples TRBV6-2 or TRBV6-3 to TRBJ1-1, with D uncertain. This CDR3 is 14 amino acids long. From germline, CDR1 is MNHEY and CDR2 SVGEGT. The germline V and J ends were trimmed by 2 bases and 0 bases, with 7 bases remaining between them. CDR3: CASSYGGLNTEAFF. CDR3 nucleotides: TGTGCCAGCAGTTACGGAGGGCTGAACACTGAAGCTTTCTTT.

At least ten counts were recorded for this clonotype. The genes are TRBV7-2 and TRBJ2-7, with D perhaps TRBD1 (6 bases). Germline V lookup: CDR1 SGHTA, CDR2 FQGNSA. V dropped 6 bases and J dropped 7 bases, with 19 bases sitting between them. This CDR3 is 14 amino acids long. The CDR3 DNA is TGTGCCAGCAGTTCTCACGGGGACACGGGAGAGCAGTACTTC. Its protein is CASSSHGDTGEQYF.

This clonotype was recorded a few times. The chain uses TRBV6-6 and TRBJ2-2, with a weak D call TRBD2 (5 bases). Germline values: CDR1 MNHNY, CDR2 SVGAGI (reference sequence). The CDR3 has 12 amino acids. The V end was cut by 4 bases, the J end by 6 bases, with 6 bases between. DNA for the CDR3: TGTGCCAGCAGTTCCGGGGCCGGGGAGCTGTTTTTT. Encoded protein: CASSSGAGELFF.

With regard to this clonotype: One base away lies a much larger clone, so this may be a sequencing read error. The chain couples TRBV12-3 or TRBV12-4 to TRBJ1-5; D gene ambiguous. The CDR3 extends over 13 amino acids. The CDR3 DNA sequence: TGTGCCAGCACTTTAAACGGGCCGGCGCCCCAGCATTTT. This sequence encodes CASTLNGPAPQHF.

This clonotype was recorded at least ten times. This chain joins TRBV7-6 and TRBJ2-2; 7 bases are a match to TRBD1. Germline V CDR1 and CDR2: SGHVS, FNYEAQ. The CDR3 spans 15 residues. V dropped 5 bases and J dropped 4; count of bases not matched to a gene: 7. The CDR3 spells CASSLRTGATGELFF. CDR3 DNA sequence: TGTGCCAGCAGCCTTCGAACAGGGGCCACCGGGGAGCTGTTTTTT.

This clonotype was found a few times. The J gene is TRBJ1-2, the V gene TRBV28; D may be TRBD1 (6 bases). The V and J ends lost 4 bases and 6 bases respectively, with 9 bases between them. CDR1 is MDHEN and CDR2 is SYDVKM in the germline V gene. The CDR3 runs to 12 residues. DNA for the CDR3: TGTGCCAGCAGTTGGACAGTGGATGGCTACACCTTC. Its translation: CASSWTVDGYTF.

The chain carries TRBV6-1 and TRBJ2-7; D ambiguous. Trimming left V 2 bases short and J 2 bases short, with 10 bases between. This CDR3 region has 14 residues. CDR1 and CDR2 (germline): MNHNS, SASEGT. The CDR3 reads CASSEPPSPYEQYF. In nucleotides, the CDR3 is TGTGCCAGCAGTGAACCTCCCTCCCCCTACGAGCAGTACTTC.

CDR3 sequence (DNA): TGTGCCAGCAGTTTGCCCGGACAGGCAAGCTCCTACGAGCAGTACTTC. This sequence encodes CASSLPGQASSYEQYF. V usage is TRBV28 and J usage is TRBJ2-7; 7 nucleotides match TRBD1. Trimming cost V 3 bases and J 0 bases; bases outside gene matches: 8. Germline CDR1 MDHEN, CDR2 SYDVKM. The CDR3 has 16 residues.

The rearrangement joins TRBV7-9 to TRBJ1-6; 7 bases align to TRBD1. This CDR3 has 15 amino acids. Germline V lookup: CDR1 SEHNR, CDR2 FQNEAQ (reference sequence). V shed 5 bases and J 9 bases; nucleotides not matched to a gene: 10. The DNA of the CDR3 is TGTGCCAGCAGCCCAGGGCTCGGGACAGCTTCACCCCTCCACTTT. Protein product: CASSPGLGTASPLHF.